A selection of T cell receptor beta chains follows, all from one sample in a study of T cell changes during pregnancy in multiple sclerosis. Sequencing was performed with immunoSEQ multiplex PCR; in TCRdb, only in-frame clones are kept and a portion is missing. This sample yields roughly 79,000 clones, of which around 90% are seen a single time; 0.43% belongs to the top ten. This specimen was CD4+ T cells from peripheral blood mononuclear cells, taken before pregnancy. The receptor set was obtained from a female donor with multiple sclerosis, enrolled in a pregnancy study. Both conserved end residues are trimmed from each CDR3. The D gene is left open where the match is weak.

D	V	J	CDR3
.	TRBV6-6	TRBJ2-7	ASSSGKQY
.	TRBV29-1	TRBJ1-4	SVALDMGEKLF
TRBD2	TRBV5-4	TRBJ2-5	ASSLLAGGPGETQY
.	TRBV11-2	TRBJ2-2	ASSLLKRRQQNTGELF
TRBD1	TRBV5-1	TRBJ2-7	ASSLGTTGVEQY
TRBD1	TRBV5-1	TRBJ1-1	ASRQSQGVDTEAF
TRBD2	TRBV4-1	TRBJ2-3	ATKREGTDTQY
TRBD2	TRBV6-5	TRBJ2-7	ATRRASGMGYEQY
.	TRBV5-1	TRBJ1-2	ASSLEAYGYT
TRBD1	TRBV7-6	TRBJ2-5	ASSLAGQLQETQY
TRBD1	TRBV28	TRBJ1-6	ASARTGANSPLH
.	TRBV27	TRBJ1-2	ASSLRDHPNRGNYGYT
.	TRBV30	TRBJ2-7	AWSVSGVHEQY
.	TRBV9	TRBJ2-2	ASSSGQRNTGELF
TRBD2	TRBV30	TRBJ2-3	AWSDLPGGPTDTQY
.	TRBV5-1	TRBJ2-3	ASSKVFRGTDTQY
TRBD1	TRBV5-1	TRBJ1-6	ASSPGQAVNSPLH
TRBD2	TRBV19	TRBJ2-1	ASSIFQRGSSYNEQF
TRBD1	TRBV7-8	TRBJ1-2	ASTQRGGQGPST
.	TRBV30	TRBJ2-2	AWSRGLVTAGELF
.	TRBV19	TRBJ1-1	ASYNGGEAF